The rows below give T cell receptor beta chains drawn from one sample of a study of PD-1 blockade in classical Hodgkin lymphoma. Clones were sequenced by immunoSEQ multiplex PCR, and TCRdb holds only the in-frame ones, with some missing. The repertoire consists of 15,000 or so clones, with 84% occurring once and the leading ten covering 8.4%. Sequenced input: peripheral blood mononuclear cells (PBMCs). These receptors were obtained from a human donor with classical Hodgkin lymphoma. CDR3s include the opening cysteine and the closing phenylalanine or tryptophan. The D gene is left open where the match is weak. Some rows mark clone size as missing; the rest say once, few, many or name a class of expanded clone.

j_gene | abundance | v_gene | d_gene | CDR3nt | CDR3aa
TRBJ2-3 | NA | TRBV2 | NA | TGTGCCAGCACTGAAGGAAGCACAGATACGCAGTATTTT | CASTEGSTDTQYF
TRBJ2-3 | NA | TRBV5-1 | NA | TGCGCCAGCAGCTTTAGGGGGGGCACAGATACGCAGTATTTT | CASSFRGGTDTQYF
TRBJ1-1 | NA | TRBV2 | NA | TGTGCCAGCAGTGACAACGGCCCTGAAGCTTTCTTT | CASSDNGPEAFF
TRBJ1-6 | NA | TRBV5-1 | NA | TGCGCCAGCACCCCCGGACAGTATAATTCACCCCTCCACTTT | CASTPGQYNSPLHF
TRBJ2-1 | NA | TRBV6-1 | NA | TGTGCCAGCAGTGAAGCCCTTAGCGGAGGACAGAATGAGCAGTTCTTC | CASSEALSGGQNEQFF
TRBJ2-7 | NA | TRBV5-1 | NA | TGCGCCAGCAGCAAGGTTGGGGTACCCTACGAGCAGTACTTC | CASSKVGVPYEQYF
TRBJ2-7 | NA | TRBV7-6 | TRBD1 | TGTGCCAGCAGCTTAGTAGGGGGCAATGCCTTTTCCTACGAGCAGTACTTC | CASSLVGGNAFSYEQYF
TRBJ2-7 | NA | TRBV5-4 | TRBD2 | TGTGCCAGCAGCTTGACTAGCGGGAGCTACGAGCAGTACTTC | CASSLTSGSYEQYF
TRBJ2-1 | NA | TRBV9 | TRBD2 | TGTGCCAGCAGCGCCATAGCGGGATTTACTAATGGCAATGAGCAGTTCTTC | CASSAIAGFTNGNEQFF
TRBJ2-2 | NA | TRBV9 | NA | TGTGCCAGCAGCGGAAGGTTTCTTGGCACCGGGGAGCTGTTTTTT | CASSGRFLGTGELFF
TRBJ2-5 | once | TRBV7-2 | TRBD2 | TGTGCCAGCACCTACCATTATAGCGGGAGGGCTGAGACCCAGTACTTC | CASTYHYSGRAETQYF
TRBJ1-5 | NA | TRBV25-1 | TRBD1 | TGTGCCAGCAGTGGAGCGGGACAGGCAAATCAGCCCCAGCATTTT | CASSGAGQANQPQHF
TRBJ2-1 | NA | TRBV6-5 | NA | TGTGCCAGCAGTTACTCCAGATCGGGTAGCGAGAATGAGCAGTTCTTC | CASSYSRSGSENEQFF
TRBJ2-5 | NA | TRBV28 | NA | TGTGCCAGCAGTTTGACGGGACTCCATACACAAGAGACCCAGTACTTC | CASSLTGLHTQETQYF
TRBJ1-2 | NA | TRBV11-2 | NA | TGTGCCAGCAGCTTAGTGGGCAGGTGGGCCTATGGCTACACCTTC | CASSLVGRWAYGYTF
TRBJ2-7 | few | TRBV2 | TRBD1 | TGTGTCAACCAGGACAGGGGCTACGAGCAGTACTTC | CVNQDRGYEQYF
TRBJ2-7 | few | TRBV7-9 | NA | TGTGCCAGCAGCCCTAAGCTCCGGGTTGGCGACGAGCAGTACTTC | CASSPKLRVGDEQYF
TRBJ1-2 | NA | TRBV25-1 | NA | TGTGCCAGCAGCCCCCTCGGGAATGGCTACACCTTC | CASSPLGNGYTF
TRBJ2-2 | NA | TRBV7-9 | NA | TGTGCCAGCAGCTTAGTGGAGAACACCGGGGAGCTGTTTTTT | CASSLVENTGELFF
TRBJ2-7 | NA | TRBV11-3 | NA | TGTGCCAGCAGCTTAGGTCACCCGGGCCAGAGTCACTACGAGCAGTACTTC | CASSLGHPGQSHYEQYF
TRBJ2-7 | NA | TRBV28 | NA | TGTGCCAGCAGTACTCCACTACTTCCTTACGAGCAGTACTTC | CASSTPLLPYEQYF
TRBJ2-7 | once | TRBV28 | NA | TGTGCCAGCAGTGCGGGGCCCTTCTACGAGCAGTACTTC | CASSAGPFYEQYF
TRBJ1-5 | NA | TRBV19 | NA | TGTGCCAGTAGTATAGGGCCCCTCCGGGGGGCGCGATCCAACAATCAGCCCCAGCATTTT | CASSIGPLRGARSNNQPQHF
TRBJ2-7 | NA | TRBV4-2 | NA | TGTGCCAGCAGCCAAGATCCGGAGCCAGGCGAGCAGTACTTC | CASSQDPEPGEQYF
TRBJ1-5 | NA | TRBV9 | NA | TGTGCCAGCAGCGTAGAAGGGGTTAGCAATCAGCCCCAGCATTTT | CASSVEGVSNQPQHF
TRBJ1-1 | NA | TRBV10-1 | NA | TGCGCCAGCAGATTTTCAGCGGACACTGAAGCTTTCTTT | CASRFSADTEAFF
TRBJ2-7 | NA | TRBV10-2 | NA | TGCGCCAGCTCCCTGGGGGGGCTCTACGAGCAGTACTTC | CASSLGGLYEQYF
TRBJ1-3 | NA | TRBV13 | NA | TGTGCCAGCAGCCTTAGGACAGTCTCTGGAAACACCATATATTTT | CASSLRTVSGNTIYF
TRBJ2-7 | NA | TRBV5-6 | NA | TGTGCCAGCAGCTTGTGGCTACTACGCTACGAGCAGTACTTC | CASSLWLLRYEQYF
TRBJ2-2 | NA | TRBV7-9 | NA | TGTGCCAGCAGCTTACCGGGACGGACCGGGGAGCTGTTTTTT | CASSLPGRTGELFF
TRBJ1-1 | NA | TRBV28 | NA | TGTGCCAGCAGTACCACAGGGAGTGAAGCTTTCTTT | CASSTTGSEAFF
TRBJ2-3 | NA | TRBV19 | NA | TGTGCCAGTAGTATAGGAGGGGGAGTCACAGATACGCAGTATTTT | CASSIGGGVTDTQYF
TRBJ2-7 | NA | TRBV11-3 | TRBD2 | TGTGCCAGCAGCTTACCGAGCGGGAGACTCCTCGAGCAGTACTTC | CASSLPSGRLLEQYF
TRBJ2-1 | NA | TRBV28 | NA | TGTGCCAGCCTCCGGGGGAACGAGCAGTTCTTC | CASLRGNEQFF
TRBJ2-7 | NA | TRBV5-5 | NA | TGTGCCAGCAGCTTGGTACCAGCCGTGAGCGAGCAGTACTTC | CASSLVPAVSEQYF
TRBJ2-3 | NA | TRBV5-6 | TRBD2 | TGTGCCAGCAGCTTGAAGGCTAGCGGGTATACGCAGTATTTT | CASSLKASGYTQYF
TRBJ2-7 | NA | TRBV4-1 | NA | TGCGCCAGCAGCCAAGGTCACAGTAGGGCCCACGCTACCTACGAGCAGTACTTC | CASSQGHSRAHATYEQYF
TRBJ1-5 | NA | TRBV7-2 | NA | TGTGCCAGCAGCTTAGCGTGGGGGGCGAGGCAGCCCCAGCATTTT | CASSLAWGARQPQHF
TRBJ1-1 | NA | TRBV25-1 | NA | TGTGCCAGCAGTGTCCCCGGGGGGTCTGAAGCTTTCTTT | CASSVPGGSEAFF
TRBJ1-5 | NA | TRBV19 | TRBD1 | TGTGCCAGTAGTATGGGACAGCTTAGCAATCAGCCCCAGCATTTT | CASSMGQLSNQPQHF
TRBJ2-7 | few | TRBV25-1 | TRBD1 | TGTGCCAGTACCCGGGACAGGGCCTACGAGCAGTACTTC | CASTRDRAYEQYF
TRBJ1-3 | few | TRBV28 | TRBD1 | TGTGCCAGCAGTCGCGGGACAGGGACTGGAAACACCATATATTTT | CASSRGTGTGNTIYF
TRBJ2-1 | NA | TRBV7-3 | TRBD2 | TGTGCCAGCAGCTTAGCGGGAGGACCCTACAATGAGCAGTTCTTC | CASSLAGGPYNEQFF
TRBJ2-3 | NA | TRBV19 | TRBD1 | TGTGCCAGTAGTGACCTCAGCGGGACAGGGACAGATACGCAGTATTTT | CASSDLSGTGTDTQYF
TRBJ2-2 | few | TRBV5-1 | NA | TGCGCCACCACCTCGGGGAACACCGGGGAGCTGTTTTTT | CATTSGNTGELFF
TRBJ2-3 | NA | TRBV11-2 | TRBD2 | TGTGCCAGCAGCTTAGTCACCACCGCTAGCGGGAGAGGAGATACGCAGTATTTT | CASSLVTTASGRGDTQYF
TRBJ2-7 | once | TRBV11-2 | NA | TGTGCCAGCACCTCAGTGGGGCGATTATACGAGCAGTACTTC | CASTSVGRLYEQYF
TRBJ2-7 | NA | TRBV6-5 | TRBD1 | TGTGCCAGCAGGGACAGGGTGCCTGCGCACGAGCAGTACTTC | CASRDRVPAHEQYF
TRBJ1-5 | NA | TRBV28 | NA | TGTGCCAGCAGTTTATCTGGGGTACGGCAGCCCCAGCATTTT | CASSLSGVRQPQHF
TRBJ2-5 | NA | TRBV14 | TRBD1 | TGTGCCAGCAGTAACAGGGGGCTCCAAGAGACCCAGTACTTC | CASSNRGLQETQYF
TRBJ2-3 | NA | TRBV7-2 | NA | TGTGCCAGCAGCTTTTGGGATACGCAGTATTTT | CASSFWDTQYF
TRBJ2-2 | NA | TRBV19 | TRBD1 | TGTGCCAGCAAAAGAGGGACAGGGGATATGGTTTACACCGGGGAGCTGTTTTTT | CASKRGTGDMVYTGELFF
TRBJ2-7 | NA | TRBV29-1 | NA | TGCAGCGTTCTAAACCTGAACCCTTTTGAGGAATACGAGCAGTACTTC | CSVLNLNPFEEYEQYF
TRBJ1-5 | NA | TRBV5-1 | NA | TGCGCCAGCAGCTTGGACGGTGATAGCAATCAGCCCCAGCATTTT | CASSLDGDSNQPQHF
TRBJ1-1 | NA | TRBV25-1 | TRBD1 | TGTGCCAGCAGTCAGGGACAGGGGCGAAACACTGAAGCTTTCTTT | CASSQGQGRNTEAFF
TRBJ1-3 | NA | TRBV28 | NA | TGTGCCAGCAGTTCCATGGGCAGGGCTGGAAACACCATATATTTT | CASSSMGRAGNTIYF
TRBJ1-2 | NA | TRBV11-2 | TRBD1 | TGTGCCAGCAGCTCGGGACAGGGGTATGGCTACACCTTC | CASSSGQGYGYTF